Listed below are T cell receptor beta chains from one sample, sequenced in a study of shared clonotypes between healthy human individuals. Libraries were prepared by immunoSEQ multiplex PCR; TCRdb keeps only in-frame clonotypes and omits some of them. The table includes more than 1.2 million clones, 97% to 99% detected once. Sequencing input: naive CD4+ T cells sorted from blood. The receptors shown here come from a man in his thirties or forties in good health. Each CDR3 is given with its conserved first and last residue. The D gene is left open where the match is weak. Part of the rows lack a size; the others show once, few, many or a class for expanded clones.

V	size	J	D	DNA	CDR3
TRBV13	-	TRBJ2-1	-	TGTGCCAGCAGCTTAACGGGAACCTACAATGAGCAGTTCTTC	CASSLTGTYNEQFF
TRBV5-1	few	TRBJ2-7	-	TGCGCCAGCAGCTTGGAGGGTTCCTACGAGCAGTACTTC	CASSLEGSYEQYF
TRBV9	-	TRBJ1-4	-	TGTGCCAGCAGCGTAGGTCTACAGACTAATGAAAAACTGTTTTTT	CASSVGLQTNEKLFF
TRBV29-1	-	TRBJ2-3	-	TGCAGCGTTGTTCCGGCAGGTAGCACAGATACGCAGTATTTT	CSVVPAGSTDTQYF
TRBV7-2	-	TRBJ2-7	TRBD1	TGTGCCAGCAGTTTAAGAGTGGGACAGCGCCTCTACGAGCAGTACTTC	CASSLRVGQRLYEQYF
TRBV6-5	-	TRBJ1-2	-	TGTGCCAGCAGCTTAGACAGCAACTATGGCTACACCTTC	CASSLDSNYGYTF
TRBV6-1	once	TRBJ2-1	-	TGTGCCAGCAGTGAAGCGACATGGGGGAATGAGCAGTTCTTC	CASSEATWGNEQFF
TRBV6-1	once	TRBJ1-5	-	TGTGCCAGCAAGCAGGGAGGTCAGCCCCAGCATTTT	CASKQGGQPQHF
TRBV2	-	TRBJ2-7	-	TGTGCCAGCAGAAAGGAGATAAGCTACGAGCAGTACTTC	CASRKEISYEQYF
TRBV7-2	-	TRBJ2-7	TRBD1	TGTGCCAGCAGCTTAATCTTGGGTACAGGGGCGTCAGCCTACGAGCAGTACTTC	CASSLILGTGASAYEQYF
TRBV4-1	-	TRBJ2-7	TRBD2	TGCGCCAGCAGCCAAGGGCTTAGCGGGAAAAGCTACGAGCAGTACTTC	CASSQGLSGKSYEQYF
TRBV28	-	TRBJ2-1	TRBD1	TGTGCCAGCAGTACCCCCGGGACAGGGAACAATGAGCAGTTCTTC	CASSTPGTGNNEQFF
TRBV27	-	TRBJ2-2	TRBD2	TGTGCTGCAGCGGGGACTAACACCGGGGAGCTGTTTTTT	CAAAGTNTGELFF
TRBV15	-	TRBJ2-7	TRBD1	TGTGCCACCAGCGGCTATCTGACAGGGGGCGAGTCCTACGAGCAGTACTTC	CATSGYLTGGESYEQYF
TRBV4-1	-	TRBJ1-5	-	TGCGCCAGCAGCCAGAACACTAATCAGCCCCAGCATTTT	CASSQNTNQPQHF
TRBV28	-	TRBJ2-1	-	TGTGCCAGCAGTTTTTTTCAGGGGAGCAATGAGCAGTTCTTC	CASSFFQGSNEQFF
TRBV5-4	once	TRBJ1-2	-	TGTGCCAGCAGCCCGCCGGACGGGAACTATGGCTACACCTTC	CASSPPDGNYGYTF
TRBV2	-	TRBJ2-1	-	TGTGCCAGCAGGGTGGAAGCGGGTCGCAATGAGCAGTTCTTC	CASRVEAGRNEQFF
TRBV11-2	-	TRBJ2-7	TRBD1	TGTGCCAGCAGCTTACGCAACAGGGGGAAATCCTACGAGCAGTACTTC	CASSLRNRGKSYEQYF
TRBV7-9	-	TRBJ1-1	TRBD1	TGTGCCAGCAGCCCCAGGGGGGACAAGAGCAACACTGAAGCTTTCTTT	CASSPRGDKSNTEAFF
TRBV2	-	TRBJ1-1	-	TGTGCCAGCAATAAAGAGAGGACCACTGAAGCTTTCTTT	CASNKERTTEAFF
TRBV19	-	TRBJ1-3	-	TGTGCCAGTAGTGACATCCAGATCTCTGGAAACACCATATATTTT	CASSDIQISGNTIYF
TRBV6-1	-	TRBJ1-5	-	TGTGCCAGCAGTGAAGCCCCGGGGGGCAGCAATCAGCCCCAGCATTTT	CASSEAPGGSNQPQHF
TRBV27	-	TRBJ2-5	-	TGTGCCAGCAGTTCGCACAGGGTACGAGAGACCCAGTACTTC	CASSSHRVRETQYF
TRBV29-1	-	TRBJ2-1	-	TGCAGCGTTGCCCGGACACCAACCTCCGACAATGAGCAGTTCTTC	CSVARTPTSDNEQFF
TRBV5-4	-	TRBJ1-3	TRBD1	TGTGCCAGCAGCTACCAACAGGGGGAAGGAAACACCATATATTTT	CASSYQQGEGNTIYF
TRBV9	-	TRBJ2-7	-	TGTGCCAGCAGCGCCACTTCCGGGACACAGCCTTACTTC	CASSATSGTQPYF
TRBV19	-	TRBJ2-3	TRBD2	TGTGCCAGTAGTATAGACCCGTGGACAGCGGGAGGGGGACCACAGATAAAGCAGTATTTT	CASSIDPWTAGGGPQIKQYF
TRBV6-1	-	TRBJ1-5	-	TGTGCCAGCAGTGATTCCGTGTCAAGCAATCAGCCCCAGCATTTT	CASSDSVSSNQPQHF
TRBV7-2	-	TRBJ2-3	-	TGTGCCAGCAGCTTAGAGGGTGGGAGGCTTAGCACAGATACGCAGTATTTT	CASSLEGGRLSTDTQYF
TRBV7-2	-	TRBJ2-1	-	TGTGCCAGCAGCCCCTACATCGGGGAGCAGTTCTTC	CASSPYIGEQFF
TRBV11-2	once	TRBJ2-7	-	TGTGCCAGCAGCTTAGGGCGGGACTCACTCTACGAGCAGTACTTC	CASSLGRDSLYEQYF
TRBV10-2	-	TRBJ2-7	-	TGCGCCAGCAGTGAGGGGTTAGCGGTCTCCTACGAGCAGTACTTC	CASSEGLAVSYEQYF
TRBV27	-	TRBJ2-7	-	TGTGCCAGCAGTCCATGGGACCAGCGTTTGACCGAGCAGTACTTC	CASSPWDQRLTEQYF
TRBV11-2	-	TRBJ2-2	-	TGTGCCAGCAGCTTAAGGGGCGTTGATCTGTTTTTT	CASSLRGVDLFF
TRBV4-1	-	TRBJ2-1	-	TGCGCCAGCAGCCAAGACAGGGGATCTAGGTACAATGAGCAGTTCTTC	CASSQDRGSRYNEQFF
TRBV5-1	once	TRBJ2-5	-	TGCGCCAGCAGCGGGGGGGCGACCATCTCCCAAGAGACCCAGTACTTC	CASSGGATISQETQYF
TRBV27	-	TRBJ2-7	TRBD1	TGTGCCAGCAGTTCCCCGTCCCGGGACAGGTCCTACGAGCAGTACTTC	CASSSPSRDRSYEQYF